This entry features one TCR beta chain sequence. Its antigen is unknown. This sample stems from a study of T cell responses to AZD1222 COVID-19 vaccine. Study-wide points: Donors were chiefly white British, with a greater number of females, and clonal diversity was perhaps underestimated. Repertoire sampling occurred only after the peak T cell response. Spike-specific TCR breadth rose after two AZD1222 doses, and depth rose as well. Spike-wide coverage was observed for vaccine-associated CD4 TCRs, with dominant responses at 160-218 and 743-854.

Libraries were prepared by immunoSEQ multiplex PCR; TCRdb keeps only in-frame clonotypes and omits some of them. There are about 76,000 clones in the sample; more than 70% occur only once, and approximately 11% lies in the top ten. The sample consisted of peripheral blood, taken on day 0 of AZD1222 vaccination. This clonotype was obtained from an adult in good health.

The CDR3: CATSPDRNV. In nucleotides, the CDR3 is TGTGCCACCAGTCCGGACCGGAACGTC. The chain has TRBV24-1 and TRBJ2-7; D call uncertain. CDR3 length: 9 residues. Germline CDR1 is KGHDR and CDR2 is SFDVKD.